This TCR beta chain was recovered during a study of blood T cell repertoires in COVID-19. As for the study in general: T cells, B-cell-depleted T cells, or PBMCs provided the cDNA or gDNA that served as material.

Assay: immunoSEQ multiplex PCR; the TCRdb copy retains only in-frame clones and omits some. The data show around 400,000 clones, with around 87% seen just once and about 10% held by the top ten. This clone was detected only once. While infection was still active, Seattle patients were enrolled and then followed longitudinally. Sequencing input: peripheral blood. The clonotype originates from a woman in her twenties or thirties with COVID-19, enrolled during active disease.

CDR3 coding DNA: TGTGCCAGCAGTTTAATTGGCCTTTCCTACAATGAGCAGTTCTTC. Translated: CASSLIGLSYNEQFF. The chain uses TRBV27 and TRBJ2-1; D gene ambiguous. The germline gives CDR1 MNHEY, CDR2 SMNVEV (reference sequence). The length of the CDR3 is 15 residues. V gave up 2 bases and J gave up 1 base, with 9 bases separating them.